The present TCR beta chain was sequenced within a study of identical twins. A word on this clonotype: Antigen unknown.

General study results and limits: The study drew conclusions from cross-sectional statistical analysis, not from following the same donors. Twins shared beta out-of-frame sequences in excess, but this excess was weaker.

Template switching, a step in the protocol, added a universal primer site, and cDNA carried unique molecular identifiers. TCRdb re-called the 5' RACE reads through MiXCR, storing one row per CDR3 protein. Among fewer than 650,000 distinct CDR3 sequences, 7.1% were seen once, and the ten largest hold 1.5% to 2%. This CDR3 spans 15 amino acids. V gave up 10 bases and J gave up 4 bases; unmatched junction bases: 13. Looked up from germline, CDR1 is SGHVS and CDR2 is FQNEAQ. These data also formed part of another study, on yellow fever vaccine responses in identical twins.

J is TRBJ1-3 and V is TRBV7-8, with TRBD1 matching 7 bases. The clonotype originates from a woman younger than 35 in good health. Material for sequencing was PBMCs. The DNA for the CDR3 is TGTGCCACCTCCTTGGCGACAGGGTTCGGAAACACCATATATTTT. Amino acid sequence: CATSLATGFGNTIYF.